This T cell receptor beta chain came from a study of shared clonotypes between healthy human individuals. Donors comprised healthy HIV-negative adults lacking recent acute infections or vaccinations. Study observations and caveats: Clonotype sharing across four donors was observed for about 4.8% of naive CD4 clonotypes. Estimated richness values were generally larger in naive subsets than in memory subsets. Clonotypes shared by all four sorted-subset donors had higher generation probabilities than non-shared clonotypes.

Regarding this clone: Its matching antigen is unknown.

TCRdb keeps only in-frame clones here, not all; method: immunoSEQ multiplex PCR. The sample lists 1,500,000 or so clones, roughly 98.5% occurring once. The sequencing input was naive CD4+ T cells sorted from blood. Subset reported: CD45RA+ positively selected. The clonotype was recovered from a man aged 25 to 40 in good health.

In DNA, the CDR3 is TGTGCCAGTAGTATCACAGGGTGGGGCACTGAAGCTTTCTTT. Its protein product is CASSITGWGTEAFF. The rearrangement joins TRBV19 to TRBJ1-1, with D perhaps TRBD1 (6 bases). This CDR3 is 14 amino acids long. The germline V and J ends were trimmed by 3 bases and 4 bases, with 12 bases remaining between them. Germline CDR1 reads LNHDA; CDR2 reads SQIVND (reference sequence). Based on the CDR3 plus reference TRBV19 and TRBJ1-1, the full variable domain is DGGITQSPKYLFRKEGQNVTLSCEQNLNHDAMYWYRQDPGQGLRLIYYSQIVNDFQKGDIAEGYSVSREKKESFPLTVTSAQKNPTAFYLCASSITGWGTEAFFGQGTRLTVV.